The 18 T cell receptor beta chains in this list originate from one sample, sequenced in a study of T cell repertoires in cytomegalovirus infection. TCRdb reprocessed the reads with MiXCR, giving one entry per CDR3 protein. The sample yields over 300,000 distinct CDR3 sequences, more than 9% seen once. The sequenced sample was PBMCs. The receptors were gathered from a human donor in good health (CMV status not recorded). Some clones in this sample may be carry-over from other donors' samples.

The genes are TRBV5-4 and TRBJ2-7; D is unresolved. CDR1 and CDR2 (germline): SGHNT, YYREEE (reference sequence). The V and J ends lost 0 bases and 0 bases respectively, with 7 bases between them. CDR3 size: 14 residues. The CDR3 DNA follows: TGTGCCAGCAGCTTGGGAGCTTTCTCCTACGAGCAGTACTTC. Translated: CASSLGAFSYEQYF.

As for this clonotype: A much larger clone sits a single nucleotide away, making a read error possible. This chain uses TRBV7-2 with TRBJ2-5; no reliable D call. The V gene's germline CDR1 is SGHTA and CDR2 FQGNSA. The length of the CDR3 is 14 residues. The CDR3 is CVSSLVRLQETQYF. CDR3 DNA sequence: TGTGTCAGCAGCTTAGTTAGGTTACAAGAGACCCAGTACTTC.

This sequence joins TRBV5-6 and TRBJ1-4; 7 bases align to TRBD1. After removal of 2 bases from V and 5 bases from J, the junction contained 3 bases not matched to a gene. Germline values: CDR1 SGHDT, CDR2 YYEEEE. This CDR3 is built from 14 residues. The CDR3 loop reads CASSFRQGNEKLFF. Here the CDR3 DNA reads TGTGCCAGCAGCTTCCGACAGGGCAATGAAAAACTGTTTTTT.

This clonotype appeared many times. V gene TRBV7-2 combines with J gene TRBJ2-3, with D uncertain. This CDR3 region has 12 residues. Germline-derived CDR1 and CDR2 are SGHTA and FQGNSA. V lost 5 bases and J 2 bases, leaving 5 bases between the germline ends. The CDR3 region is CASSPTTDTQYF. The CDR3 DNA sequence: TGTGCCAGCAGCCCGACCACAGATACGCAGTATTTT.

The chain couples TRBV28 to TRBJ2-7; 10 positions match TRBD2. This CDR3 is 16 amino acids long. The J segment lost 5 bases and the V segment lost 4 bases, leaving 11 bases of the junction unmatched. Germline V gene sequence: CDR1 MDHEN, CDR2 SYDVKM. The CDR3 nucleotides are TGTGCCAGCAGTTATCCTAGCGGGAGATACCACGACGAGCAGTACTTC. Its protein is CASSYPSGRYHDEQYF.

The gene calls are TRBV29-1 and TRBJ2-2; weak D call: TRBD2 (5 bases). Trimming stripped 0 bases from V and 5 bases from J, with 7 bases between. CDR1 and CDR2 (germline): SQVTM, ANQGSEA. The CDR3 has 13 residues. This chain's CDR3 is CSVEETTTGELFF. DNA for the CDR3: TGCAGCGTTGAAGAGACTACTACCGGGGAGCTGTTTTTT.

CDR3 DNA: TGTGCCAGTTGGGGACAGGGCCCCAACTATGGCTACACCTTC. As protein: CASWGQGPNYGYTF. The chain recombines TRBV12-3 or TRBV12-4 with TRBJ1-2; 9 nucleotides align to TRBD1. The CDR3 is made up of 14 amino acids. V lost 9 bases, J lost 2 bases, and 7 bases stayed unmatched.

The chain has TRBV12-3 or TRBV12-4 and TRBJ2-1; 9 nucleotides agree with TRBD1. The J segment lost 8 bases and the V segment lost 8 bases, leaving 13 bases of the junction unmatched. The CDR3 sequence is 15 residues long. The CDR3 is CASRYSRTGEDEQFF. The DNA for the CDR3 is TGTGCCAGCCGGTACTCGAGGACAGGGGAGGATGAGCAGTTCTTC.

This clonotype was counted ten times or more. The CDR3 here is CASSIPGIHGNEQFF. The CDR3 DNA reads as TGTGCCAGTAGTATCCCCGGGATCCATGGCAATGAGCAGTTCTTC. The V and J genes are TRBV19 and TRBJ2-1, with TRBD2 as a possible D gene (5 bases). The germline V gene encodes CDR1 LNHDA and CDR2 SQIVND (reference sequence). V was shortened by 3 bases and J by 6 bases, with 15 bases between the two germline ends. CDR3 size: 15 residues.

The chain has TRBV7-9 and TRBJ1-1; D may be TRBD1 (6 bases). Germline V gene lookup returns CDR1 SEHNR and CDR2 FQNEAQ (reference sequence). V was clipped by 7 bases and J by 5 bases, with 14 bases between them. This CDR3 comprises 13 residues. DNA for the CDR3: TGTGCCAGCACCCTCCCAGGGGTAACTGAAGCTTTCTTT. It specifies CASTLPGVTEAFF.

This clonotype was counted only a few times. The chain has TRBV11-1 and TRBJ2-7, with D unclear. Per germline, CDR1 SGHAT and CDR2 FQDESV (reference sequence). Trimming left V 8 bases short and J 3 bases short, with 14 bases between. This CDR3 is built from 13 residues. This chain's CDR3 is CASVSRVGYEQYF. The CDR3 coding sequence is TGTGCCAGCGTGTCCCGGGTGGGCTACGAGCAGTACTTC. The full variable domain, rest sourced from reference TRBV11-1 and TRBJ2-7, is EAEVAQSPRYKITEKSQAVAFWCDPISGHATLYWYRQILGQGPELLVQFQDESVVDDSQLPKDRFSAERLKGVDSTLKIQPAELGDSAMYLCASVSRVGYEQYFGPGTRLTVT.

A few counts support this clonotype. The rearrangement uses TRBV7-2 and TRBJ1-6; D gene uncertain. Trimming took off 4 bases at V and 8 bases at J, with 18 bases between the two ends. This CDR3 is built from 16 residues. CDR1 and CDR2 (germline): SGHTA, FQGNSA. The CDR3 here is CASSSVLSEGDSPLHF. Here the CDR3 DNA reads TGTGCCAGCAGCTCAGTATTGTCCGAGGGAGATTCACCCCTCCACTTT. The full variable domain, rest sourced from reference TRBV7-2 and TRBJ1-6, is GAGVSQSPSNKVTEKGKDVELRCDPISGHTALYWYRQSLGQGLEFLIYFQGNSAPDKSGLPSDRFSAERTGGSVSTLTIQRTQQEDSAVYLCASSSVLSEGDSPLHFGNGTRLTVT.

The rearrangement uses TRBV11-1 and TRBJ1-4; 9 positions match TRBD1. The CDR3 has 14 residues. CDR1 and CDR2 (germline): SGHAT, FQDESV (reference sequence). V was clipped by 5 bases and J by 6 bases; unmatched bases: 4. The CDR3 nucleotides read TGTGCCAGCAGCGAGGGACAGGGAGATGAAAAACTGTTTTTT. Translation: CASSEGQGDEKLFF.

This clonotype was counted many times. The chain carries TRBV6-2 or TRBV6-3 and TRBJ2-7; D possibly corresponds to TRBD2 (5 bases). Trimming took 0 bases from V and 2 from J, leaving 11 bases between them. This CDR3 region has 15 residues. Germline V CDR1 and CDR2: MNHEY, SVGEGT. The CDR3 DNA sequence: TGTGCCAGCAGTTACTCAGAGGGCCTCACCTACGAGCAGTACTTC. Protein: CASSYSEGLTYEQYF.

The rearrangement uses TRBV10-3 and TRBJ2-7; tentatively, D is TRBD1 (6 bases). CDR1 and CDR2 (germline): ENHRY, SYGVKD. This CDR3 comprises 13 residues. Deletions cut 11 bases from V and 1 base from J, with 15 bases between. The CDR3 DNA reads as TGTGCCGTAGGGCTCAGGGGTTCCTACGAGCAGTACTTC. This gives the protein CAVGLRGSYEQYF.

This clonotype has a count of ten or more. The chain couples TRBV7-2 to TRBJ1-1; D not resolved. The CDR3 covers 15 residues. Per the germline V gene, CDR1 is SGHTA and CDR2 is FQGNSA. Between the trimmed V and J ends, which lost 3 bases and 3 bases, there was a span of 14 bases. The CDR3 nucleotides read TGTGCCAGCAGCTTTCTCGGGGTGGCTGACACTGAAGCTTTCTTT. Its protein is CASSFLGVADTEAFF.

This sequence joins TRBV12-3 or TRBV12-4 and TRBJ1-4, with D perhaps TRBD1 (6 bases). The CDR3 runs 14 residues. V lost 3 bases and J lost 8, with 13 bases in between. The CDR3 sequence is CASSFQGPGEKLFF. As DNA, the CDR3 is TGTGCCAGCAGTTTTCAGGGGCCAGGAGAAAAACTGTTTTTT.

In the case of this clonotype: A read error may explain this, as a much larger clone is one base away. CDR3 protein: CARSLARGIPNSPLHF. In DNA, the CDR3 is TGTGCCAGGAGCTTAGCCCGGGGGATACCTAATTCACCCCTCCACTTT. The chain combines TRBV7-2 with TRBJ1-6; maybe TRBD1 (5 bases). The CDR3 extends over 16 amino acids. CDR1 and CDR2 from the germline V gene are SGHTA and FQGNSA. Complete variable domain (other parts from reference TRBV7-2 and TRBJ1-6): GAGVSQSPSNKVTEKGKDVELRCDPISGHTALYWYRQSLGQGLEFLIYFQGNSAPDKSGLPSDRFSAERTGGSVSTLTIQRTQQEDSAVYLCARSLARGIPNSPLHFGNGTRLTVT.